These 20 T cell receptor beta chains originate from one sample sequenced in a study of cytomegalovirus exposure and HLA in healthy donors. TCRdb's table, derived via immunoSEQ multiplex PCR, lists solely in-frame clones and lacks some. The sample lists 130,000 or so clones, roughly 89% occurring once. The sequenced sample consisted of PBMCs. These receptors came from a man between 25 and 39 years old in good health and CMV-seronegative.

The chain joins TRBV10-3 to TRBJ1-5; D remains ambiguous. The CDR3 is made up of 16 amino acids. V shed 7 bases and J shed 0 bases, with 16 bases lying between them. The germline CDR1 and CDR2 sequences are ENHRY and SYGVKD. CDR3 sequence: CAIIRLTGNSNQPQHF. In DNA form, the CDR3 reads TGTGCCATCATCAGATTGACGGGGAATAGCAATCAGCCCCAGCATTTT.

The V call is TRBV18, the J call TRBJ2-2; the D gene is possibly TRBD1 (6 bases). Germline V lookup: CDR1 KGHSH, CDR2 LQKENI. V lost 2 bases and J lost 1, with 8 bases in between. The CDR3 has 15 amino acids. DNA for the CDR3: TGTGCCAGCTCACCATCGACAGGGAACACCGGGGAGCTGTTTTTT. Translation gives CASSPSTGNTGELFF.

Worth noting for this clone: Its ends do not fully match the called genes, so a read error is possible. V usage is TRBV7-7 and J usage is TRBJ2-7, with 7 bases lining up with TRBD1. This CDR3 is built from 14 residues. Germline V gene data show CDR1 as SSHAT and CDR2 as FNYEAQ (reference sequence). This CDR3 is CASSQGQGVYEQYF. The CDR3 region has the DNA TGTGCTAGCAGCCAGGGCCAGGGGGTGTACGAGCAGTACTTC. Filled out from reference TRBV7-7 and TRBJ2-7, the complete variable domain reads GAGVSQSPRYKVTKRGQDVTLRCDPISSHATLYWYQQALGQGPEFLTYFNYEAQPDKSGLPSDRFSAERPEGSISTLTIQRTEQRDSAMYRCASSQGQGVYEQYFGPGTRLTVT.

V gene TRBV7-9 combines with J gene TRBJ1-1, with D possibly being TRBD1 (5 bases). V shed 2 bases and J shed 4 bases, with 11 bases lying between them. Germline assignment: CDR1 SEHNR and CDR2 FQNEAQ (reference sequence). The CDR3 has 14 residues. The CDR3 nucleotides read TGTGCCAGCAGCTTATTCGACGGGGGCACTGAAGCTTTCTTT. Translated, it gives CASSLFDGGTEAFF.

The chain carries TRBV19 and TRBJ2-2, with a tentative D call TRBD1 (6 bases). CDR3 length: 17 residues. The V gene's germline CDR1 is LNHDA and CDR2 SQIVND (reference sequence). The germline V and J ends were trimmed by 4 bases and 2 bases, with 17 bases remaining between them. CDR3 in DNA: TGTGCCAGTAGTAGGGGGACCGGGACACTTAACACCGGGGAGCTGTTTTTT. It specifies CASSRGTGTLNTGELFF.

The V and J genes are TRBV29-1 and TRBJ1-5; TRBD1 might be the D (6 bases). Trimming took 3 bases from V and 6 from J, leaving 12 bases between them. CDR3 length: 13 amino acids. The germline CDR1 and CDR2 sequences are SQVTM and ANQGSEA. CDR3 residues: CSVDQGLGQPQHF. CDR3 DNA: TGCAGCGTTGATCAGGGGTTGGGTCAGCCCCAGCATTTT.

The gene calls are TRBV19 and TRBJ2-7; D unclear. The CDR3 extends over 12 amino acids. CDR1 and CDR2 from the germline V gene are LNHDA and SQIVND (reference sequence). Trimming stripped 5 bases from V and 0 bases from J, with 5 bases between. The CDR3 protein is CASSDTSYEQYF. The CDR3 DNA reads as TGTGCCAGTAGTGACACCTCCTACGAGCAGTACTTC. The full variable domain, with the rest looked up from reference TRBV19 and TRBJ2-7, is DGGITQSPKYLFRKEGQNVTLSCEQNLNHDAMYWYRQDPGQGLRLIYYSQIVNDFQKGDIAEGYSVSREKKESFPLTVTSAQKNPTAFYLCASSDTSYEQYFGPGTRLTVT.

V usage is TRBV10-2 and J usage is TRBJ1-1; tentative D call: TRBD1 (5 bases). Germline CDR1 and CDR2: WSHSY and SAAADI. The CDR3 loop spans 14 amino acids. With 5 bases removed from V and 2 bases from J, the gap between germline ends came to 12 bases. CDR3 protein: CASSFERGNTEAFF. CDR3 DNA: TGCGCCAGCAGTTTTGAAAGGGGCAACACTGAAGCTTTCTTT.

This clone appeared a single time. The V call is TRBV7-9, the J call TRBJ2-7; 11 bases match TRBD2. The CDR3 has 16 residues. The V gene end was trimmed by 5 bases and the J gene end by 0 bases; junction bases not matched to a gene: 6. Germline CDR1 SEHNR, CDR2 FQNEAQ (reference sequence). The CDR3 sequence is CASSLLAGVFSYEQYF. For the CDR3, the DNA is TGTGCCAGCAGCCTACTAGCGGGGGTTTTCTCCTACGAGCAGTACTTC.

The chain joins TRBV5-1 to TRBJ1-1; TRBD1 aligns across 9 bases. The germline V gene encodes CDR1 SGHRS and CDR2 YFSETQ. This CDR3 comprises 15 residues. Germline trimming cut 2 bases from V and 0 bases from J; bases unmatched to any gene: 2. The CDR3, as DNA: TGCGCCAGCAGCTTACAGGGGGCTTTGAACACTGAAGCTTTCTTT. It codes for CASSLQGALNTEAFF.

CDR3 coding DNA: TGTGCCAGTCGGGACAGGATGGTAGGGGAGCTGTTTTTT. It specifies CASRDRMVGELFF. The chain uses TRBV19 and TRBJ2-2, with TRBD1 matching over 8 bases. There are 13 residues in the CDR3. V lost 8 bases to trimming and J lost 8 bases; unmatched junction nucleotides: 7. Germline assignment: CDR1 LNHDA and CDR2 SQIVND (reference sequence).

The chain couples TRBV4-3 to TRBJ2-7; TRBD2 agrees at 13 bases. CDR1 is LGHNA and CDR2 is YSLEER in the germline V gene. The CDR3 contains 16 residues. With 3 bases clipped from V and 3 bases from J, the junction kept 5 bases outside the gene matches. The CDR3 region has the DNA TGCGCCAGCAGCCAGCGACGACTAGCGGGGGGCTACGAGCAGTACTTC. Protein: CASSQRRLAGGYEQYF.

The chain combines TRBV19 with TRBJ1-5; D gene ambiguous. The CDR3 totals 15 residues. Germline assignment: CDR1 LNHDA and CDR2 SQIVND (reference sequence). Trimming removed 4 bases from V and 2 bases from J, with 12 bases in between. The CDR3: CASSRRRGGNQPQHF. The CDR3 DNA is TGTGCCAGTAGTAGACGACGGGGTGGCAATCAGCCCCAGCATTTT.

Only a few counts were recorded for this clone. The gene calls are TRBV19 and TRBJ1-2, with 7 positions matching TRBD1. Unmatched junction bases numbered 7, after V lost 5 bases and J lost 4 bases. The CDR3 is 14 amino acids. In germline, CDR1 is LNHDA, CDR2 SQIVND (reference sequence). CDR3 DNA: TGTGCCAGTAGTCCACCGGGACAGCCCTATGGCTACACCTTC. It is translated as CASSPPGQPYGYTF.

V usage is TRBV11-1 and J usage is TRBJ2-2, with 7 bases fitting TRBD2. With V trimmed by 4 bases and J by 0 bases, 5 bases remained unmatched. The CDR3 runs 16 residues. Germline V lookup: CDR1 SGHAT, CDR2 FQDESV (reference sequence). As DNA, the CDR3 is TGTGCCAGCAGCTGGGGAGGGGTGGCGAACACCGGGGAGCTGTTTTTT. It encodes CASSWGGVANTGELFF.

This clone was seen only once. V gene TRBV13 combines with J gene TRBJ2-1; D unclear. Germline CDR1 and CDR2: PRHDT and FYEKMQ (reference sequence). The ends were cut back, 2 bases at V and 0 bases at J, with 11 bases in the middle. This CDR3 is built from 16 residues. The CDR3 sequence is CASSLLPLSSYNEQFF. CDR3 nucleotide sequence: TGTGCCAGCAGCTTACTTCCACTGAGCTCCTACAATGAGCAGTTCTTC.

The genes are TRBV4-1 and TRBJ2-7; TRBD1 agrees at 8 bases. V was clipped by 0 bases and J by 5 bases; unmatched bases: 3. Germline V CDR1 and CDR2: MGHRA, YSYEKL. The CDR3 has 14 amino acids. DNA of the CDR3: TGCGCCAGCAGCCAAGATGTGACAGGGGACGAGCAGTACTTC. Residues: CASSQDVTGDEQYF.

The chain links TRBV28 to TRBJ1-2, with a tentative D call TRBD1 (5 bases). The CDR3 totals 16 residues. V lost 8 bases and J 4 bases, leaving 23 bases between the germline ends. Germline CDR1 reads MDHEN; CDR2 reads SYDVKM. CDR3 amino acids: CASGRGDYQWGYGYTF. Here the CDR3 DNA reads TGTGCCAGCGGGCGGGGGGATTACCAATGGGGCTATGGCTACACCTTC.

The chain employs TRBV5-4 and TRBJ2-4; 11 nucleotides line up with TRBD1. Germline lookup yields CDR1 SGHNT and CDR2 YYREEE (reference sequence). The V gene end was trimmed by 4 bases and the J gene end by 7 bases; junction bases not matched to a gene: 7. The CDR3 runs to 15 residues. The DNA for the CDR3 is TGTGCCAGCAGCCGGCGGGACAGGGGGGAGAACATTCAGTACTTC. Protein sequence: CASSRRDRGENIQYF.

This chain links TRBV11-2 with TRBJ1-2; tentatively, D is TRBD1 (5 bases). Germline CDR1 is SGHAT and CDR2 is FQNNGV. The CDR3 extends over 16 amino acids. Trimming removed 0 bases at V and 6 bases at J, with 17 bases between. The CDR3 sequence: CASSLDPTVLGNGYTF. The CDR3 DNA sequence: TGTGCCAGCAGCTTAGATCCGACAGTTCTAGGGAATGGCTACACCTTC.